This T cell receptor (beta chain) was recorded in a study of blood T cell repertoires in COVID-19. In the study overall: Acute-phase and convalescent COVID-19 samples originated in the United States, Italy and Spain. PBMCs, B-cell-depleted T cells, or T cells provided the cDNA or gDNA that made up the material.

Assay used: immunoSEQ multiplex PCR; TCRdb lists only in-frame clones, some missing. The profile shows around 250,000 clones, 70% to 90% of them singletons. After removal of 5 bases from V and 5 bases from J, the junction contained 6 bases not matched to a gene. CDR1 is LNHNV, CDR2 YYDKDF, per germline (reference sequence). The CDR3 spans 15 residues. Sequenced: PBMCs or T cells enriched from blood (not recorded which). This clonotype originated in a woman between 45 and 60 years old who had recovered from COVID-19. The chain couples TRBV15 to TRBJ2-5; 12 nucleotides line up with TRBD1. The DNA for the CDR3 is TGTGCCACCAGCCGCAGGGACAGGGGGCGTGAGACCCAGTACTTC. It translates to CATSRRDRGRETQYF.